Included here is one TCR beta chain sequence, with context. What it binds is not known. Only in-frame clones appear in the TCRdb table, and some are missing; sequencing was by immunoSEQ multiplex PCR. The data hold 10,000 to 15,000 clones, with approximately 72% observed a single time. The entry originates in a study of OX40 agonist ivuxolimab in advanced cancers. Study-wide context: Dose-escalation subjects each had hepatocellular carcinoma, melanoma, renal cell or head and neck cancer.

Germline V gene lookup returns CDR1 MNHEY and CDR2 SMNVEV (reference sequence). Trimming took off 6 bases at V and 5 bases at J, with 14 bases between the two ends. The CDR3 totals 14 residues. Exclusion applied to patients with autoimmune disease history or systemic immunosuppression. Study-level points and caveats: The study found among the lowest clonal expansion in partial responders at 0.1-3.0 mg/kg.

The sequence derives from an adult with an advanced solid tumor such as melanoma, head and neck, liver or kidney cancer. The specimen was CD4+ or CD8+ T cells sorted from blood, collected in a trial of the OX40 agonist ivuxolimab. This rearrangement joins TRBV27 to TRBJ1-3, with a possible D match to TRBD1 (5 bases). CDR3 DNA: TGTGCCAGCAGACCCGACAGCAGCAGAAACACCATATATTTT. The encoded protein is CASRPDSSRNTIYF.